A selection of T cell receptor beta chains follows, all from one sample in a study of cytomegalovirus exposure and HLA in healthy donors. Assay: immunoSEQ multiplex PCR; the TCRdb copy retains only in-frame clones and omits some. The sample lists more than 90,000 clones; 55% to 80% were seen once. Sequencing used PBMCs. These receptors were taken from a woman aged 25 to 39 in good health and CMV-seronegative. Both conserved end residues are part of each CDR3. The D gene is left open where the match is weak. The size of a clone is reported for some rows only, either as once, few or many, or as a class for expanded clones.

clone_size d_call j_call v_call cdr3_nt cdr3_aa
NA NA TRBJ1-2 TRBV29-1 TGCAGCGTTGAAGATATATACGGGGTCGGCTACACCTTC CSVEDIYGVGYTF
few NA TRBJ1-5 TRBV2 TGTGCCAGCAGTGACGACATTCCCAATCAGCCCCAGCATTTT CASSDDIPNQPQHF
once TRBD1 TRBJ1-2 TRBV5-1 TGCGCCAGCAGCCTAACAGGGGATTCGAACTATGGCTACACCTTC CASSLTGDSNYGYTF
once NA TRBJ2-2 TRBV19 TGTGCCAGTAGTATCGGAGGATACAGGGAAAGGTTTCTCTCGAACACCGGGGAGCTGTTTTTT CASSIGGYRERFLSNTGELFF
few TRBD1 TRBJ1-4 TRBV5-1 TGCGCCAGCAGCTTGAGGGACAGGGGGCACACCACTAATGAAAAACTGTTTTTT CASSLRDRGHTTNEKLFF
NA TRBD2 TRBJ2-7 TRBV18 TGTGCCAGCTCACCAAGTCTTTCTCGGACTAGCGGATACGAGCAGTACTTC CASSPSLSRTSGYEQYF
few NA TRBJ2-7 TRBV28 TGTGCCAGCACCTTAGACGGGTCCTACGAGCAGTACTTC CASTLDGSYEQYF
NA TRBD2 TRBJ2-1 TRBV30 TGTGCCTGGAGTCTAGCGGGAGGGCCGTATGAGCAGTTCTTC CAWSLAGGPYEQFF
once NA TRBJ1-1 TRBV7-3 TGTGCCAGCAGCTTATTGGGAACAGGGAACACTGAAGCTTTCTTT CASSLLGTGNTEAFF
few NA TRBJ1-1 TRBV19 TGTGCCAGTAGCCCATCCTTGACAGCTGAAGCTTTCTTT CASSPSLTAEAFF